The 20 T cell receptor beta chains below were found in one sample sequenced in a study of blood T cells in healthy people across ages. The second PCR ran 7 to 11 cycles with a sample-barcoded 5' primer and J-beta primers. Via MiXCR, TCRdb re-called the 5' RACE reads, giving one row per CDR3 protein. The table has 1.5 million to 2 million distinct CDR3 sequences, roughly a third seen once. The sample consisted of blood. Source of these receptors: a woman in her 30s in good health.

The chain recombines TRBV25-1 with TRBJ2-7; tentative D call: TRBD1 (6 bases). The germline V and J ends were trimmed by 3 bases and 2 bases, with 11 bases remaining between them. CDR1 and CDR2 from the germline V gene are MGHDK and SYGVNS. CDR3 length: 14 amino acids. The CDR3 nucleotides read TGTGCCAGCAGTGACTGGCAGGGGACCTACGAGCAGTACTTC. It specifies CASSDWQGTYEQYF.

On this clonotype: The CDR3 carries no conserved terminal phenylalanine or tryptophan, so it likely arises from a read error. The chain joins TRBV29-1 to TRBJ1-1; D is unclear. The CDR3 runs to 11 residues. The V gene lost 4 bases and the J gene lost 4 bases, with 7 bases spanning the gap. The V gene's germline CDR1 is SQVTM and CDR2 ANQGSEA. The CDR3 here is CSVVRGTEAFV. The DNA of the CDR3 is TGCAGCGTTGTTCGGGGCACTGAAGCTTTCGTT.

The chain couples TRBV6-6 to TRBJ2-5, with D possibly called TRBD1 or TRBD2 (5 bases each). Matching the DNA end better, TRBJ2-7 makes the J call doubtful. Germline loops: CDR1 MNHNY, CDR2 SVGAGI (reference sequence). The CDR3 length is 13 residues. The CDR3 DNA sequence: TGTGCCAGCATGGGGGACGGCACCTACGAGCAGTACTTC. Its translation: CASMGDGTYEQYF.

The rearrangement uses TRBV6-1 and TRBJ1-2, with 11 bases lining up with TRBD1. Losses at the gene ends were 4 bases for V and 4 bases for J; bases not matched to a gene: 8. The germline gives CDR1 MNHNS, CDR2 SASEGT. This CDR3 contains 16 residues. CDR3 residues: CASSGGDRGSLYGYTF. CDR3 nucleotide sequence: TGTGCCAGCAGTGGGGGGGACAGGGGGTCTCTCTATGGCTACACCTTC.

This clonotype turned up a few times. V and J are TRBV4-2 and TRBJ1-1, with no clear D. This CDR3 comprises 15 residues. In germline, CDR1 is LGHNA, CDR2 YNFKEQ. The V end lost 5 bases, the J end lost 2 bases, and 15 bases lay between the germline ends. This CDR3 is CASSTPDGPNTEAFF. The CDR3 DNA follows: TGTGCCAGCAGCACACCCGACGGGCCTAACACTGAAGCTTTCTTT.

This clonotype was counted only a few times. CDR3 region: CASSLAEQYF. CDR3 nucleotides: TGTGCCAGCAGCTTGGCTGAGCAGTACTTC. This chain connects TRBV5-8 to TRBJ2-7; no clear D gene. The CDR3 has 10 amino acids. V gave up 0 bases and J gave up 7 bases, with 2 bases separating them. Germline V lookup: CDR1 SGHTS, CDR2 YDEGEE.

V and J are TRBV28 and TRBJ1-1, with 10 bases matching TRBD1. After removal of 4 bases from V and 4 bases from J, the junction contained 6 bases not matched to a gene. The CDR3 extends over 15 amino acids. Germline V gene lookup returns CDR1 MDHEN and CDR2 SYDVKM. CDR3 sequence reads: CASSSRQGAGTEAFF. In DNA form, the CDR3 reads TGTGCCAGCAGTTCACGACAGGGGGCTGGCACTGAAGCTTTCTTT. The full variable domain, completed using reference TRBV28 and TRBJ1-1, is DVKVTQSSRYLVKRTGEKVFLECVQDMDHENMFWYRQDPGLGLRLIYFSYDVKMKEKGDIPEGYSVSREKKERFSLILESASTNQTSMYLCASSSRQGAGTEAFFGQGTRLTVV.

This chain joins TRBV13 and TRBJ1-2, with D maybe TRBD1 (6 bases). This CDR3 spans 18 amino acids. V was trimmed by 1 base and J by 2 bases, leaving 20 bases between them. Germline V gene data show CDR1 as PRHDT and CDR2 as FYEKMQ (reference sequence). The CDR3 region is CASSLARDKALLNYGYTF. The CDR3 nucleotides are TGTGCCAGCAGCTTAGCCCGGGACAAGGCCCTTTTGAACTATGGCTACACCTTC. Together with reference TRBV13 and TRBJ1-2, the CDR3 gives the full variable domain: AAGVIQSPRHLIKEKRETATLKCYPIPRHDTVYWYQQGPGQDPQFLISFYEKMQSDKGSIPDRFSAQQFSDYHSELNMSSLELGDSALYFCASSLARDKALLNYGYTFGSGTRLTVV.

The chain couples TRBV7-9 to TRBJ2-2, with D perhaps matching TRBD1 or TRBD2 (5 bases each). Trimming shortened V by 5 bases and J by 5 bases, and 9 bases separated the two germline ends. This CDR3 region has 13 residues. Germline V CDR1 and CDR2: SEHNR, FQNEAQ (reference sequence). The CDR3 loop is CASSRDQTGELFF. The DNA for the CDR3 is TGTGCCAGCAGCCGGGACCAGACCGGGGAGCTGTTTTTT. Based on the CDR3 plus reference TRBV7-9 and TRBJ2-2, the full variable domain is DTGVSQNPRHKITKRGQNVTFRCDPISEHNRLYWYRQTLGQGPEFLTYFQNEAQLEKSRLLSDRFSAERPKGSFSTLEIQRTEQGDSAMYLCASSRDQTGELFFGEGSRLTVL.

The chain carries TRBV20-1 and TRBJ2-7; 8 nucleotides match TRBD1. Germline V gives CDR1 DFQATT, CDR2 SNEGSKA (reference sequence). Trimming at V came to 0 bases and at J to 4 bases, leaving 5 bases not matched to a gene. This CDR3 is built from 14 residues. The CDR3 region has the DNA TGCAGTGCTAGAGATGGCAGGGGGCGGTACGAGCAGTACTTC. Translated: CSARDGRGRYEQYF.

This clonotype was counted between two and nine times. This chain connects TRBV15 to TRBJ2-3; D gene ambiguous. Germline V gives CDR1 LNHNV, CDR2 YYDKDF (reference sequence). The V end lost 8 bases, the J end lost 5 bases, and 11 bases lay between the germline ends. The CDR3 is 12 amino acids. For the CDR3, the DNA is TGTGCCACCGGTTCGACGGAAGATACGCAGTATTTT. Translating gives CATGSTEDTQYF.

The rearrangement links TRBV7-9 to TRBJ2-1; 15 bases map to TRBD2. This CDR3 has 15 residues. Germline V lookup: CDR1 SEHNR, CDR2 FQNEAQ (reference sequence). The V and J ends lost 4 bases and 9 bases, in that order; junction bases with no gene match: 4. CDR3 coding DNA: TGTGCCAGCAGCTGGACTAGCGGGAGGGCCGGTGAGCAGTTCTTC. Its protein is CASSWTSGRAGEQFF. Using reference TRBV7-9 and TRBJ2-1 for the parts outside the CDR3, the full variable domain is DTGVSQNPRHKITKRGQNVTFRCDPISEHNRLYWYRQTLGQGPEFLTYFQNEAQLEKSRLLSDRFSAERPKGSFSTLEIQRTEQGDSAMYLCASSWTSGRAGEQFFGPGTRLTVL.

The V call is TRBV7-8, the J call TRBJ2-3; 8 nucleotides align to TRBD1. Losses at the gene ends were 4 bases for V and 3 bases for J; bases not matched to a gene: 6. The germline CDR1 and CDR2 sequences are SGHVS and FQNEAQ. This CDR3 spans 15 amino acids. CDR3 sequence: CASSSGQEFTDTQYF. CDR3 sequence (DNA): TGTGCCAGCAGCTCGGGACAGGAATTTACAGATACGCAGTATTTT.

This clonotype was seen only a few times. The chain combines TRBV7-9 with TRBJ2-5; D is unclear. This CDR3 is 16 amino acids long. From germline, CDR1 is SEHNR and CDR2 FQNEAQ (reference sequence). Trimming stripped 6 bases from V and 2 bases from J, with 19 bases between. CDR3 in DNA: TGTGCCAGCAGATCCAAGATCCACACCGTTCAAGAGACCCAGTACTTC. It specifies CASRSKIHTVQETQYF.

The table lists this clonotype with many counts. The chain recombines TRBV4-2 with TRBJ2-7; D perhaps matches TRBD2 (5 bases). The CDR3 has 13 amino acids. Trimming took 1 base from V and 6 from J, leaving 10 bases between them. The germline gives CDR1 LGHNA, CDR2 YNFKEQ. The CDR3 protein is CASSQVPSSEQYF. Written as DNA, the CDR3 is TGTGCCAGCAGCCAAGTGCCTAGCAGCGAGCAGTACTTC.

The chain couples TRBV20-1 to TRBJ2-7; D possibly uses TRBD1 or TRBD2 (5 bases each). Deletions cut 4 bases from V and 2 bases from J, with 18 bases between. The CDR3 runs to 15 residues. Germline V gene sequence: CDR1 DFQATT, CDR2 SNEGSKA (reference sequence). CDR3 residues: CSATPSGASTYEQYF. CDR3 in DNA: TGCAGTGCTACGCCCTCCGGGGCCTCCACCTACGAGCAGTACTTC.

This chain joins TRBV20-1 and TRBJ2-3; D ambiguous. This CDR3 spans 10 amino acids. The V end lost 5 bases, the J end lost 6 bases, and 6 bases lay between the germline ends. Germline V gives CDR1 DFQATT, CDR2 SNEGSKA (reference sequence). The CDR3, as DNA: TGCAGTGCTGTAGTGGATACGCAGTATTTT. This translates into CSAVVDTQYF.

The chain joins TRBV5-4 to TRBJ2-3; possible D gene TRBD2, 6 bases. The CDR3 sequence is 16 residues long. Germline V gene sequence: CDR1 SGHNT, CDR2 YYREEE (reference sequence). V lost 2 bases and J 3 bases, leaving 16 bases between the germline ends. DNA of the CDR3: TGTGCCAGCAGCTTTTCGGGCAACGCGGGGACAGATACGCAGTATTTT. Translation gives CASSFSGNAGTDTQYF.

This clonotype was counted ten times or more. The chain is built from TRBV20-1 and TRBJ2-7; D remains unclear. Germline loops: CDR1 DFQATT, CDR2 SNEGSKA (reference sequence). V was pared by 7 bases and J by 3 bases, with 13 bases between. The CDR3 extends over 12 amino acids. CDR3 bases: TGCAGTGGGAAGGCGGCGGTCTACGAGCAGTACTTC. As protein: CSGKAAVYEQYF.

The rearrangement uses TRBV24-1 and TRBJ2-3; 7 nucleotides match TRBD2. The V gene end was trimmed by 5 bases and the J gene end by 1 base; junction bases not matched to a gene: 5. CDR3 length equals 15 residues. Germline V lookup: CDR1 KGHDR, CDR2 SFDVKD. As DNA, the CDR3 is TGTGCCACCAGTGCAGCTAGCGGACGCACAGATACGCAGTATTTT. Translated, it gives CATSAASGRTDTQYF.